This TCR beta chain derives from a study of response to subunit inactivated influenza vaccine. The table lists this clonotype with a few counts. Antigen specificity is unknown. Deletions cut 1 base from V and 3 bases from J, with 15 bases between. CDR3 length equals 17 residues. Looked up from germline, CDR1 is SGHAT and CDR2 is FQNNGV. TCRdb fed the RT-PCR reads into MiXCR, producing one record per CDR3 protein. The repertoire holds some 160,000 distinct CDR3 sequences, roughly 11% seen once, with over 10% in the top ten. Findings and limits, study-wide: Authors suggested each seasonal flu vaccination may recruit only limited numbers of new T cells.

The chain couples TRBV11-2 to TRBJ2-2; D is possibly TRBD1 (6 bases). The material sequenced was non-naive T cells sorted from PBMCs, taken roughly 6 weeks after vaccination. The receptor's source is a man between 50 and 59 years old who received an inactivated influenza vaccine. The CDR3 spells CASSLAPDSGDTGELFF. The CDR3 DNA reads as TGTGCCAGCAGCTTAGCACCAGATTCAGGGGACACCGGGGAGCTGTTTTTT.